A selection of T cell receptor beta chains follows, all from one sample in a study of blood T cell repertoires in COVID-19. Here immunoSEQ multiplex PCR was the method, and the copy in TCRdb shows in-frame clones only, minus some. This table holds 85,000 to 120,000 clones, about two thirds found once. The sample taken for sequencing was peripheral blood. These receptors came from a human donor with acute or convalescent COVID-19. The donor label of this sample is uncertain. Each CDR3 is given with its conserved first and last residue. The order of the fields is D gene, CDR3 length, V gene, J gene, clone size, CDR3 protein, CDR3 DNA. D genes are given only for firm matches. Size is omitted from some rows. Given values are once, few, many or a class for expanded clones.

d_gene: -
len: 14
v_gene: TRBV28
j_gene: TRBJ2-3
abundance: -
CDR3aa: CASSSQGMGDTQYF
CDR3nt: TGTGCCAGCAGTTCCCAGGGGATGGGAGATACGCAGTATTTT

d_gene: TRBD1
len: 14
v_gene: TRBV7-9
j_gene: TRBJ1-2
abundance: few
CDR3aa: CASTIQGSGYGYTF
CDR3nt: TGTGCCAGCACCATACAGGGGTCGGGCTATGGCTACACCTTC

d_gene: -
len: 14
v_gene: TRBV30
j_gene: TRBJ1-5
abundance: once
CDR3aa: CAWSVSGNNQPQHF
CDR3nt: TGTGCCTGGAGTGTATCAGGTAACAATCAGCCCCAGCATTTT

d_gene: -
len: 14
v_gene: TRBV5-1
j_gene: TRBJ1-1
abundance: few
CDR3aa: CASSFPGVSTEAFF
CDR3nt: TGCGCCAGCAGCTTCCCAGGGGTGAGCACTGAAGCTTTCTTT

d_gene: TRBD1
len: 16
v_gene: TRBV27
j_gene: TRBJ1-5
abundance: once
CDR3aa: CASSPGTVNSNQPQHF
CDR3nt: TGTGCCAGCAGTCCCGGGACAGTGAATAGCAATCAGCCCCAGCATTTT

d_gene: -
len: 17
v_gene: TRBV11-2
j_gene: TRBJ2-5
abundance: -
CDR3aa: CASSLGIVGKNQETQYF
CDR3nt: TGTGCCAGCAGCTTAGGTATTGTGGGCAAGAACCAAGAGACCCAGTACTTC

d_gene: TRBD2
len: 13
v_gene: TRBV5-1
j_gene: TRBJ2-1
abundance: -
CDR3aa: CASSSGGSGEQFF
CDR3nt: TGCGCCAGCAGCTCGGGGGGGTCAGGAGAGCAGTTCTTC

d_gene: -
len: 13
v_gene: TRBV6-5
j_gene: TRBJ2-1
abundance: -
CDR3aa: CASSQGHTNEQFF
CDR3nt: TGTGCCAGCAGCCAGGGACACACCAATGAGCAGTTCTTC

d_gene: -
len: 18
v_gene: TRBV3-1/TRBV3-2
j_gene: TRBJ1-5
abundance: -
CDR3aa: CASSPARDLILSNQPQHF
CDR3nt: TGTGCCAGCAGCCCCGCCCGGGACTTAATATTAAGCAATCAGCCCCAGCATTTT

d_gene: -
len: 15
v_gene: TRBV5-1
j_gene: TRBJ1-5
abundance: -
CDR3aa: CASSSGSGRDQPQHF
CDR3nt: TGCGCCAGCAGTTCCGGGTCGGGGAGGGATCAGCCCCAGCATTTT

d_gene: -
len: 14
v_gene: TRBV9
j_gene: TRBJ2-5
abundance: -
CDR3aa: CASSVEALGETQYF
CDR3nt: TGTGCCAGCAGCGTAGAGGCTCTCGGGGAGACCCAGTACTTC

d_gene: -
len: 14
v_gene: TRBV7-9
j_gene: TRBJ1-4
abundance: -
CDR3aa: CASSLDRTNEKLFF
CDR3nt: TGTGCCAGCAGCCTAGACAGAACTAATGAAAAACTGTTTTTT

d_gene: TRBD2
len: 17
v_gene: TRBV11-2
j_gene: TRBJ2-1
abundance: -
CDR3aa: CASSLDPGTGGYNEQFF
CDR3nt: TGTGCCAGCAGCTTAGATCCTGGTACGGGGGGGTACAATGAGCAGTTCTTC

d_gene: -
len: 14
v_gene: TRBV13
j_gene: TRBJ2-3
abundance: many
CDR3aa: CASSFLTDTDTQYF
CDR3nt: TGTGCCAGCAGCTTTTTGACAGACACAGATACGCAGTATTTT

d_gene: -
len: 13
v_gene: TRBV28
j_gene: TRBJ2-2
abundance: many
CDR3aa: CASSGQNTGELFF
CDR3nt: TGTGCCAGCAGCGGACAGAACACCGGGGAGCTGTTTTTT

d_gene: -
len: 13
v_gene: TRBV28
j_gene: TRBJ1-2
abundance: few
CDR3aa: CASRQSRLGGYTF
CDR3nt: TGTGCCAGCAGACAAAGCAGGTTAGGCGGCTACACCTTC

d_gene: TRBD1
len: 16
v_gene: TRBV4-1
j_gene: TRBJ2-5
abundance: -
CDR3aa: CASSQWGQRIGETQYF
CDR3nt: TGCGCCAGCAGCCAATGGGGACAGAGGATTGGGGAGACCCAGTACTTC

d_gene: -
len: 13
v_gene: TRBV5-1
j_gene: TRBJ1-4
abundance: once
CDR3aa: CACRGTTNEKLFF
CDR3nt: TGCGCCTGTCGGGGAACAACTAATGAAAAACTGTTTTTT

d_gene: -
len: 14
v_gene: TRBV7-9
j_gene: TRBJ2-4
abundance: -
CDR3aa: CASSAKGPEDIQYF
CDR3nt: TGTGCCAGCAGCGCAAAGGGGCCCGAGGACATTCAGTACTTC

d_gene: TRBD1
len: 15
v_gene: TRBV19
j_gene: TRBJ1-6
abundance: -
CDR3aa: CASKALGTGSSPLHF
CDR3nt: TGTGCCAGTAAGGCCCTGGGGACAGGGAGTTCACCCCTCCACTTT

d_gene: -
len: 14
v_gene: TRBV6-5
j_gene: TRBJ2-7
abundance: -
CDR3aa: CASSDLGGADEQYF
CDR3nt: TGTGCCAGCAGCGACCTGGGGGGGGCGGACGAGCAGTACTTC

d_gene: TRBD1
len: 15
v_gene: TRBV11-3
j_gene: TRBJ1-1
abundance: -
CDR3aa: CASSLTGQGSTEAFF
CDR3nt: TGTGCCAGCAGCCTAACGGGACAGGGGAGCACTGAAGCTTTCTTT

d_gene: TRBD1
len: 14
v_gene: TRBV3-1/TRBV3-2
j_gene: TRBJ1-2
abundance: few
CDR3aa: CASSQDRQGAGYTF
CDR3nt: TGTGCCAGCAGCCAAGATCGACAGGGAGCGGGCTACACCTTC

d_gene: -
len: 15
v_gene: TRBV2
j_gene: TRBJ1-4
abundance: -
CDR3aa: CASSETEVRREKLFF
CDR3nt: TGTGCCAGCAGTGAAACTGAAGTAAGGAGGGAGAAACTGTTTTTT

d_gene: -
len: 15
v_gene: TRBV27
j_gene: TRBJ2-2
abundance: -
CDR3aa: CASRPGVGDTGELFF
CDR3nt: TGTGCCAGCAGGCCAGGGGTGGGGGACACCGGGGAGCTGTTTTTT

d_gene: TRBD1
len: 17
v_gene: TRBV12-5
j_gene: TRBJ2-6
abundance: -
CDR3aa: CASGLRTGVFGANVLTF
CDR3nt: TGTGCTAGTGGTTTGAGGACAGGGGTTTTTGGGGCCAACGTCCTGACTTTC

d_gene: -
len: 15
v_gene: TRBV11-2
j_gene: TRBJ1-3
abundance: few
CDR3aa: CASSFQRDSGNTIYF
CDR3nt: TGTGCCAGCAGCTTCCAACGGGACTCTGGAAACACCATATATTTT

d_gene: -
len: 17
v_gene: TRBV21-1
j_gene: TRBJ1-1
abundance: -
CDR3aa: CASSKRKQGAHDTEAFF
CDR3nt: TGTGCCAGCAGCAAGAGAAAACAGGGGGCTCACGATACTGAAGCTTTCTTT

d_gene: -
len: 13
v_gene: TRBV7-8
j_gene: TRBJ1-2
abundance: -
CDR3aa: CASSFGGSRGYTF
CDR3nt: TGTGCCAGCAGCTTTGGCGGATCCCGGGGCTACACCTTC

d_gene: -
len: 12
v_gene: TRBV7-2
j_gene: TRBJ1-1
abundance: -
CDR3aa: CASSFGGSNTFF
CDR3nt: TGTGCCAGCAGCTTTGGGGGGAGTAACACTTTCTTT

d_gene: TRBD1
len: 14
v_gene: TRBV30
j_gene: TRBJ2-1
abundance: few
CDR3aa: CAWNTGVPYNEQFF
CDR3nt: TGTGCCTGGAATACAGGGGTTCCCTACAATGAGCAGTTCTTC

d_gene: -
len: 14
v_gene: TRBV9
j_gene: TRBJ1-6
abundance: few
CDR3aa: CASSVGGDNSPLHF
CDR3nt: TGTGCCAGCAGCGTGGGGGGGGATAATTCACCCCTCCACTTT

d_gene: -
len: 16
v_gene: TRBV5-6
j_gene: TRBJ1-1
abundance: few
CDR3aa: CASSFRQGRIRTEAFF
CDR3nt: TGTGCCAGCAGCTTTAGGCAGGGTCGGATTCGAACTGAAGCTTTCTTT

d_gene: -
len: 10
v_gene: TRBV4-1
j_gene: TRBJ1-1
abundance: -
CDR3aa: CASSPLSLDF
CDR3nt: TGCGCCAGCAGCCCTTTATCTCTAGACTTT

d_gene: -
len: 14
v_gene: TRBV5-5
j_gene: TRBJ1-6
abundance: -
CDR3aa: CASSLAGYNSPLHF
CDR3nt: TGTGCCAGCAGCTTGGCGGGGTATAATTCACCCCTCCACTTT

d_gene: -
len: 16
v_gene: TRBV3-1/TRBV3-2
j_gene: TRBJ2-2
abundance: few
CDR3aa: CASSQDWGSKAGELFF
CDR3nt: TGTGCCAGCAGCCAAGATTGGGGCAGTAAAGCCGGGGAGCTGTTTTTT

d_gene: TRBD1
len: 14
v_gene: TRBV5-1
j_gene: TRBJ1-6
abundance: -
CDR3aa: CASSLGTGDSPLHF
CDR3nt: TGCGCCAGCAGCTTGGGGACAGGCGATTCACCCCTCCACTTT

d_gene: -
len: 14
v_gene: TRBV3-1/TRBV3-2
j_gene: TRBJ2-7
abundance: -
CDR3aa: CASSPGQTSYEQYF
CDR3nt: TGTGCCAGCAGCCCCGGACAGACTTCCTACGAGCAGTACTTC

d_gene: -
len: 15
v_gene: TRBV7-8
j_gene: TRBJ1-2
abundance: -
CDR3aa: CASSAADQGIYGYTF
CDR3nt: TGTGCCAGCAGCGCGGCCGACCAGGGGATCTATGGCTACACCTTC

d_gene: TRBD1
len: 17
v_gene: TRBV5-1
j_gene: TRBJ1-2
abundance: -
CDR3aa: CASSPGTGQGEVYGYTF
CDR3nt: TGCGCCAGCAGCCCAGGAACCGGACAGGGGGAGGTCTATGGCTACACCTTC

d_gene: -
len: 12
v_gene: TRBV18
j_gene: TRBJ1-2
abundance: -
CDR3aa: CASSPRTDGYTF
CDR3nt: TGTGCCAGCTCACCGAGGACAGACGGCTACACCTTC

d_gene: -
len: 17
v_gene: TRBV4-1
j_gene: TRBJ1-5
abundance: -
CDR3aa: CASSQLPAGASNQPQHF
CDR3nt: TGCGCCAGCAGCCAACTCCCCGCGGGAGCTAGCAATCAGCCCCAGCATTTT

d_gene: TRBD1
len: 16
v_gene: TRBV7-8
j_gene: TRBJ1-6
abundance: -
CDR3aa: CASSLNGDSLNSPLHF
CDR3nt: TGTGCCAGCAGCTTAAACGGGGACAGTTTAAATTCACCCCTCCACTTT

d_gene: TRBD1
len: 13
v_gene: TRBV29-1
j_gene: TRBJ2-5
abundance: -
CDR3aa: CSVGDRLGETQYF
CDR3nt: TGCAGCGTTGGGGACAGGTTAGGGGAGACCCAGTACTTC

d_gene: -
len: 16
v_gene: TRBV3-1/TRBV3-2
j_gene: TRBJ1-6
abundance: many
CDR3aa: CASSQGGDTANSPLHF
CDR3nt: TGTGCCAGCAGCCAGGGGGGGGACACAGCGAATTCACCCCTCCACTTT

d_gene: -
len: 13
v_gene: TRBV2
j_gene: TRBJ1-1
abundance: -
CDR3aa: CASIFGGNTEAFF
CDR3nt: TGTGCCAGCATTTTCGGTGGGAACACTGAAGCTTTCTTT

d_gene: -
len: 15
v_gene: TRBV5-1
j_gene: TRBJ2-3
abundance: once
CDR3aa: CASSLYRESTDTQYF
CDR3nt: TGCGCCAGCAGCTTGTACAGGGAAAGCACAGATACGCAGTATTTT

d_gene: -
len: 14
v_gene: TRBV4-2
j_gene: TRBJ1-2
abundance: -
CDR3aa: CASSQRGGNYGYTF
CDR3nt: TGTGCCAGCAGCCAAAGGGGGGGTAACTATGGCTACACCTTC

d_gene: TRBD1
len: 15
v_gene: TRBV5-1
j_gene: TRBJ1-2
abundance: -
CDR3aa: CASSSLGQGGYGYTF
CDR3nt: TGCGCCAGCAGCTCTCTGGGACAGGGAGGCTATGGCTACACCTTC

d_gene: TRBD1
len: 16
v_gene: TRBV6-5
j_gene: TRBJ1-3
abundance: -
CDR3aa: CASSYARDSSGNTIYF
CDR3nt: TGTGCCAGCAGTTACGCCAGGGACAGCTCTGGAAACACCATATATTTT

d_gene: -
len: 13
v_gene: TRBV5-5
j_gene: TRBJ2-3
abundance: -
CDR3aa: CASSYTYTDTQYF
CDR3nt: TGTGCCAGCAGCTATACCTACACAGATACGCAGTATTTT

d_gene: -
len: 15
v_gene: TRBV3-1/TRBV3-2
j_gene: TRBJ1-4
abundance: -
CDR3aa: CASSQLGGANEKLFF
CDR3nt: TGTGCCAGCAGCCAATTGGGGGGGGCTAATGAAAAACTGTTTTTT

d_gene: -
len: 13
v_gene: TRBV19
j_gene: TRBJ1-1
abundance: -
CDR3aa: CASSTRRNTEAFF
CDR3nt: TGTGCCAGTAGTACTAGACGGAACACTGAAGCTTTCTTT